These T cell receptor beta chains were read from a single sample in a study of preoperative IRX-2 immunotherapy in early breast cancer. Repertoires were generated with immunoSEQ multiplex PCR, while TCRdb's copy carries only in-frame clones and drops some. The profile shows 40,000 to 45,000 clones, about 80% of them singletons. Sequencing used tumor tissue, obtained after IRX-2 immunotherapy. These receptors were taken from a human donor with breast cancer. CDR3s include the opening cysteine and the closing phenylalanine or tryptophan. D genes are given only for firm matches. Clone size is given for some rows only: seen once, a few or many times, or a class if the clone is expanded.

CDR3: CATSSGGWGVYEQYF; DNA: TGTGCCACCAGCAGCGGGGGCTGGGGGGTATACGAGCAGTACTTC; D: .; J: TRBJ2-7; V: TRBV15; size: few
CDR3: CASSPFRGDEQFF; DNA: TGTGCCAGCAGCCCCTTCCGGGGGGATGAGCAGTTCTTC; D: TRBD2; J: TRBJ2-1; V: TRBV6-8; size: .
CDR3: CASNEAQRGYNEQFF; DNA: TGTGCCAGCAACGAAGCCCAGCGGGGATACAATGAGCAGTTCTTC; D: TRBD2; J: TRBJ2-1; V: TRBV11-3; size: .
CDR3: CASSFGQSYEQYF; DNA: TGTGCCAGCAGTTTCGGACAGTCCTACGAGCAGTACTTC; D: .; J: TRBJ2-7; V: TRBV6-8; size: .
CDR3: CASSLDPVSYEQYF; DNA: TGCGCCAGCAGCTTGGACCCAGTCTCCTACGAGCAGTACTTC; D: .; J: TRBJ2-7; V: TRBV5-1; size: few
CDR3: CASTWGRGGGEQFF; DNA: TGTGCCAGCACCTGGGGCAGAGGAGGTGGTGAGCAGTTCTTC; D: .; J: TRBJ2-1; V: TRBV6-8; size: .
CDR3: CASSQTGNEQYF; DNA: TGTGCCAGCAGCCAAACGGGGAACGAGCAGTACTTC; D: .; J: TRBJ2-7; V: TRBV14; size: .
CDR3: CSAADRGRGDTQYF; DNA: TGCAGCGCTGCGGACAGGGGTCGGGGAGATACGCAGTATTTT; D: TRBD1; J: TRBJ2-3; V: TRBV29-1; size: .
CDR3: CASSPGATSGKETQYF; DNA: TGTGCCAGCAGCCCCGGGGCGACTAGCGGAAAAGAGACCCAGTACTTC; D: TRBD2; J: TRBJ2-5; V: TRBV11-3; size: .
CDR3: CASLFGTEAFF; DNA: TGTGCCAGCCTGTTTGGCACTGAAGCTTTCTTT; D: .; J: TRBJ1-1; V: TRBV6-7; size: .
CDR3: CASSLEGGTDTQYF; DNA: TGCGCCAGCAGCTTGGAAGGGGGCACAGATACGCAGTATTTT; D: .; J: TRBJ2-3; V: TRBV5-1; size: .
CDR3: CASLGAAAGYTF; DNA: TGTGCCTCGTTGGGGGCGGCCGCGGGCTACACCTTC; D: .; J: TRBJ1-2; V: TRBV30; size: .
CDR3: CASSYSPGGYNEQFF; DNA: TGTGCCAGCAGTTACTCCCCCGGAGGGTACAATGAGCAGTTCTTC; D: .; J: TRBJ2-1; V: TRBV6-8; size: .
CDR3: CASRWAGYSNQPQHF; DNA: TGTGCCAGTAGATGGGCAGGCTATAGCAATCAGCCCCAGCATTTT; D: .; J: TRBJ1-5; V: TRBV19; size: .